These 8 T cell receptor beta chains originate from one sample sequenced in a study of OX40 agonist ivuxolimab in advanced cancers. Libraries were made using the immunoSEQ multiplex PCR assay. Drawn from immuneACCESS, this table holds only the in-frame rearrangements with V and J called that TCRdb kept. Clones are partly lost; checked studies trace under half to an unresolved V gene and leave the rest unexplained. Within this sample are 100,000 to 150,000 clones, with approximately 90% of them counted one time only. The top ten hold under 0.85% of the sample. The source was CD4+ or CD8+ T cells sorted from blood, collected in a trial of the OX40 agonist ivuxolimab. The receptors here all came from an adult with an advanced solid tumor such as melanoma, head and neck, liver or kidney cancer.

The sample holds a few counts of this clone. This chain links TRBV7-3 with TRBJ2-3; TRBD2 matches 13 bases. The germline CDR1 and CDR2 sequences are SGHTA and FQGTGA. The CDR3 runs to 16 residues. The V and J ends lost 5 bases and 6 bases, in that order; junction bases with no gene match: 8. The CDR3 DNA is TGTGCCAGCAGCCCCCGGACTAGCGGGAGTGGCGATACGCAGTATTTT. It translates to CASSPRTSGSGDTQYF. Full variable domain (outside the CDR3, taken from reference TRBV7-3 and TRBJ2-3): GAGVSQTPSNKVTEKGKYVELRCDPISGHTALYWYRQSLGQGPEFLIYFQGTGAADDSGLPNDRFFAVRPEGSVSTLKIQRTERGDSAVYLCASSPRTSGSGDTQYFGPGTRLTVL.

This chain uses TRBV19 with TRBJ1-1; 7 bases match TRBD1. There are 13 residues in the CDR3. Germline values: CDR1 LNHDA, CDR2 SQIVND (reference sequence). V shed 8 bases and J 6 bases; nucleotides not matched to a gene: 9. The CDR3 region is CASAGGFWPEAFF. In DNA, the CDR3 is TGTGCCAGTGCAGGGGGGTTTTGGCCTGAAGCTTTCTTT.

The chain combines TRBV14 with TRBJ2-1, with 8 bases matching TRBD2. V gave up 2 bases and J gave up 7 bases; unmatched junction bases: 19. Germline CDR1 and CDR2: SGHDN and FVKESK. The CDR3 covers 19 residues. CDR3 bases: TGTGCCAGCAGCCAAAGGGCCTCCCGAACTAGCGGATCCGAAAATGAGCAGTTCTTC. Translation: CASSQRASRTSGSENEQFF.

The chain links TRBV28 to TRBJ1-2, with a tentative D call TRBD1 (6 bases). The germline gives CDR1 MDHEN, CDR2 SYDVKM. The CDR3 totals 14 residues. The germline V and J ends were trimmed by 5 bases and 8 bases, with 18 bases remaining between them. The CDR3: CASSPSGGRWGYTF. The CDR3 nucleotides are TGTGCCAGCAGTCCCTCTGGGGGGCGTTGGGGCTACACCTTC.

The chain recombines TRBV6-6 with TRBJ2-1; maybe TRBD1 (6 bases). Deletions cut 5 bases from V and 2 bases from J, with 16 bases between. The CDR3 spans 16 residues. The germline CDR1 and CDR2 sequences are MNHNY and SVGAGI (reference sequence). The CDR3 loop reads CASSPPNRDTYNEQFF. The CDR3 region has the DNA TGTGCCAGCAGTCCCCCCAACAGGGACACCTACAATGAGCAGTTCTTC.

The chain recombines TRBV9 with TRBJ2-7, with 8 bases that match TRBD2. CDR1 and CDR2 from the germline V gene are SGDLS and YYNGEE. The J segment lost 5 bases and the V segment lost 2 bases, leaving 6 bases of the junction unmatched. The CDR3 consists of 14 residues. CDR3 region: CASSVTGRADEQYF. In DNA form, the CDR3 reads TGTGCCAGCAGCGTGACCGGGAGGGCCGACGAGCAGTACTTC.

The chain has TRBV5-4 and TRBJ2-6, with TRBD1 identical over 10 bases. Germline loops: CDR1 SGHNT, CDR2 YYREEE (reference sequence). J lost 0 bases, V lost 4 bases, and 7 bases had no gene match. CDR3 length: 18 amino acids. The CDR3 coding sequence is TGTGCCAGCAGCACACCGGGACAGGGGACCTCTGGGGCCAACGTCCTGACTTTC. Its translation is CASSTPGQGTSGANVLTF.

This chain links TRBV11-3 with TRBJ1-2; D is perhaps TRBD1 (5 bases). This CDR3 is built from 13 residues. V shed 5 bases and J shed 3 bases, with 10 bases lying between them. Germline CDR1 and CDR2: SGHNT and YENEEA. The CDR3 loop is CASSLDSYYGYTF. The CDR3, as DNA: TGTGCCAGCAGCCTCGACAGCTACTATGGCTACACCTTC.